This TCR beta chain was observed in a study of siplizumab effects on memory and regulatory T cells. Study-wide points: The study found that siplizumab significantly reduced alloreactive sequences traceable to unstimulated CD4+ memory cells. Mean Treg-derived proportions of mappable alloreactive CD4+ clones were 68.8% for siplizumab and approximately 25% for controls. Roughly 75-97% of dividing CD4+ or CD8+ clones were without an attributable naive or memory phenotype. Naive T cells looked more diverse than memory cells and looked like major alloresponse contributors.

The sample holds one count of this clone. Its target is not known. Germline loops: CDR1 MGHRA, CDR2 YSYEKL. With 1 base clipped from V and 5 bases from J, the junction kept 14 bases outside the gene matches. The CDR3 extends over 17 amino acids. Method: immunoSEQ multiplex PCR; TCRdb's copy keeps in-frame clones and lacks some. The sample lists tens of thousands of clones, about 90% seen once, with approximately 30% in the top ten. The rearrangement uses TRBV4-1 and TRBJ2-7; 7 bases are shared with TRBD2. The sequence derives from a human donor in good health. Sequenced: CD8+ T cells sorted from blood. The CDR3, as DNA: TGCGCCAGCAGCCAAGTTATTTTGACGGCGGGAGTTCACGAGCAGTACTTC. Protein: CASSQVILTAGVHEQYF.